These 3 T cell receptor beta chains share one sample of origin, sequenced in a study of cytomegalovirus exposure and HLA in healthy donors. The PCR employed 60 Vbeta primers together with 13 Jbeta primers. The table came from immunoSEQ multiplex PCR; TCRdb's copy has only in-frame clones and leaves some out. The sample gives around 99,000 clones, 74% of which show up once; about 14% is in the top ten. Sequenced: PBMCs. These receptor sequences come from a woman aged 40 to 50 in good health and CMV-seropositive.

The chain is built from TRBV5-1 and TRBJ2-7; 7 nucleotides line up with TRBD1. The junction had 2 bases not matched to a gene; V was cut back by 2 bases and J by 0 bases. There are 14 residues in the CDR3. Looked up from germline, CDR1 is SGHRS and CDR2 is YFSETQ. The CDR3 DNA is TGCGCCAGCAGCTTAGGGACAGTCTCCTACGAGCAGTACTTC. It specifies CASSLGTVSYEQYF.

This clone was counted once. The CDR3 protein is CASSLDGQYGELFF. The DNA for the CDR3 is TGTGCCAGCAGCTTAGATGGACAGTACGGGGAGCTGTTTTTT. This sequence joins TRBV11-3 and TRBJ2-2; perhaps TRBD1 as D (6 bases). V lost 0 bases to trimming and J lost 7 bases, with 9 bases between them. Germline V CDR1 and CDR2: SGHNT, YENEEA. The CDR3 totals 14 residues.

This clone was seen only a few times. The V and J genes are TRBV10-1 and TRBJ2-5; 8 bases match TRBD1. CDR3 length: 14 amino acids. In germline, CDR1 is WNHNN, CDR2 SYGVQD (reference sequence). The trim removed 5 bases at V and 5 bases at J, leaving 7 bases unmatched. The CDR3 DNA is TGCGCCAGCAGTACAGGGGGAGAAGGGGAGACCCAGTACTTC. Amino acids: CASSTGGEGETQYF.